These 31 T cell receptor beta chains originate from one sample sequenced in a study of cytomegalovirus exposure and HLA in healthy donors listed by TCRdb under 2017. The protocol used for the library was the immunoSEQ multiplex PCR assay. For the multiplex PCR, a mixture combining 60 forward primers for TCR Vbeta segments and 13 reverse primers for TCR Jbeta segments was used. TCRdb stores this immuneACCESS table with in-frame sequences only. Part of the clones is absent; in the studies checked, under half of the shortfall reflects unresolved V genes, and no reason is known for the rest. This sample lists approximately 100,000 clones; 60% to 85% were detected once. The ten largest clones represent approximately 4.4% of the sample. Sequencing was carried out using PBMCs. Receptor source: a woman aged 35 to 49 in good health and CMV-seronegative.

DNA for the CDR3: TGTGCCAGCAGCACACTAGCGGGGGCCCTCGGAGGGGAGCTGTTTTTT. It yields the protein CASSTLAGALGGELFF. The chain uses TRBV7-2 and TRBJ2-2; TRBD2 agrees at 11 bases. The V and J ends lost 5 bases and 8 bases, in that order; junction bases with no gene match: 10. From germline, CDR1 is SGHTA and CDR2 FQGNSA. There are 16 residues in the CDR3. The full variable domain, its missing parts supplied by reference TRBV7-2 and TRBJ2-2, is GAGVSQSPSNKVTEKGKDVELRCDPISGHTALYWYRQSLGQGLEFLIYFQGNSAPDKSGLPSDRFSAERTGGSVSTLTIQRTQQEDSAVYLCASSTLAGALGGELFFGEGSRLTVL.

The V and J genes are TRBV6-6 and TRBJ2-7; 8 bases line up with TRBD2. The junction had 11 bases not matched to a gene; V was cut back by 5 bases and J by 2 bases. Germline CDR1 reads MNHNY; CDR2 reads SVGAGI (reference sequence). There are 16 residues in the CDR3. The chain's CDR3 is CASSTQAGALTYEQYF. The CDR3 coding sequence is TGTGCCAGCAGTACCCAAGCGGGGGCGCTTACCTACGAGCAGTACTTC.

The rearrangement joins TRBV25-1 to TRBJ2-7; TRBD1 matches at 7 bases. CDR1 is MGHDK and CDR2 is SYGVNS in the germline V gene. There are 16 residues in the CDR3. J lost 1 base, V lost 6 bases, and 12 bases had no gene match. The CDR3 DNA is TGTGCCAGCAGCACTCGTCCCGGGACAGAGTCCTACGAGCAGTACTTC. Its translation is CASSTRPGTESYEQYF.

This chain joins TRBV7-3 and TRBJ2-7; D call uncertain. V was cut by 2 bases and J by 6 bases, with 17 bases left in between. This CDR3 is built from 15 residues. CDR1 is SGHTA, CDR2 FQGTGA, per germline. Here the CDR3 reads CASSLASGPDSEQYF. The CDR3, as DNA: TGTGCCAGCAGCTTAGCATCGGGTCCAGATTCCGAGCAGTACTTC.

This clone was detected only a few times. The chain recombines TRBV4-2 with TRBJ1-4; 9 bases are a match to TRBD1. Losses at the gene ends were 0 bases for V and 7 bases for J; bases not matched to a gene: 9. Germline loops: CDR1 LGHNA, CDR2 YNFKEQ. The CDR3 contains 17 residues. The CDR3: CASSQDGKGTGSEKLFF. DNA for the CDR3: TGTGCCAGCAGCCAAGATGGGAAAGGGACAGGGAGTGAAAAACTGTTTTTT.

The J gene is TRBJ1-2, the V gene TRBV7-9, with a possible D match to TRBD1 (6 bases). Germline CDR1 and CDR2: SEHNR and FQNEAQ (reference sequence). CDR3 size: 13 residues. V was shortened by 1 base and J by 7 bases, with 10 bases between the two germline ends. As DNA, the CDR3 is TGTGCCAGCAGCTTAGGTCCCAGGGGTGGCTACACCTTC. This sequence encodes CASSLGPRGGYTF.

As DNA, the CDR3 is TGTGCCATCAGTGAGATACAGGGCCCAGGTCGACAGCCCCAGCATTTT. This gives the protein CAISEIQGPGRQPQHF. V and J are TRBV10-3 and TRBJ1-5; D might be TRBD1 (6 bases). Trimming removed 2 bases from V and 7 bases from J, with 18 bases in between. The V gene's germline CDR1 is ENHRY and CDR2 SYGVKD. The CDR3 has 16 amino acids.

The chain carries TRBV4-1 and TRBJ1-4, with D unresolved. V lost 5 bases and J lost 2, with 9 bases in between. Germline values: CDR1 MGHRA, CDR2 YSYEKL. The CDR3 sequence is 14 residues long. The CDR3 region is CASSSRPTNEKLFF. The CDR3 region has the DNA TGCGCCAGCAGCAGCCGCCCTACTAATGAAAAACTGTTTTTT.

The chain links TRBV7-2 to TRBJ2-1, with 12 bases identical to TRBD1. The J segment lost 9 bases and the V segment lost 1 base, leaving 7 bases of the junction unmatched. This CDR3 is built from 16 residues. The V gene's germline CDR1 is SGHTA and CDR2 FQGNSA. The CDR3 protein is CASSLDRDRGLGEQFF. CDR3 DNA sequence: TGTGCCAGCAGCTTAGATCGGGACAGGGGGCTAGGTGAGCAGTTCTTC. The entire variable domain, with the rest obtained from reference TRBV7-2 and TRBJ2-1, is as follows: GAGVSQSPSNKVTEKGKDVELRCDPISGHTALYWYRQSLGQGLEFLIYFQGNSAPDKSGLPSDRFSAERTGGSVSTLTIQRTQQEDSAVYLCASSLDRDRGLGEQFFGPGTRLTVL.

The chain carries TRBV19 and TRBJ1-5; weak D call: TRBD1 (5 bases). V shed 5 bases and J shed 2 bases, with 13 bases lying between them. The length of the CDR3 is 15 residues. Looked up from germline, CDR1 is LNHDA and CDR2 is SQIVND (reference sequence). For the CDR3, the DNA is TGTGCCAGTAGTCTTGGCCCGGGGGGCAATCAGCCCCAGCATTTT. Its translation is CASSLGPGGNQPQHF.

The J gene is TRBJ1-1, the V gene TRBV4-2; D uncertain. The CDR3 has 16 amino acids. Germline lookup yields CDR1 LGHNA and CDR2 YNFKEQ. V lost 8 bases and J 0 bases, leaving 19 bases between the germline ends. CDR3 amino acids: CASDSSGVSLNTEAFF. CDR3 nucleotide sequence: TGTGCCAGCGACTCATCCGGGGTTAGTTTGAACACTGAAGCTTTCTTT.

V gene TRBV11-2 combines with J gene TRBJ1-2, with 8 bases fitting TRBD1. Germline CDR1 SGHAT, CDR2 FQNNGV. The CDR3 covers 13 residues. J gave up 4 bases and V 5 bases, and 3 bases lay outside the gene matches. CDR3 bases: TGTGCCAGCAGCATCGGACAGGGCTATGGCTACACCTTC. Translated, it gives CASSIGQGYGYTF.

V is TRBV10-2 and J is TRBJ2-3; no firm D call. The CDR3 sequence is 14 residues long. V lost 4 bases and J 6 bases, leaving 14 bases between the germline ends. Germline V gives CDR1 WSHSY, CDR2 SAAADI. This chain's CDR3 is CASSAPHRADTQYF. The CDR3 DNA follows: TGCGCCAGCAGTGCCCCGCACCGCGCTGATACGCAGTATTTT.

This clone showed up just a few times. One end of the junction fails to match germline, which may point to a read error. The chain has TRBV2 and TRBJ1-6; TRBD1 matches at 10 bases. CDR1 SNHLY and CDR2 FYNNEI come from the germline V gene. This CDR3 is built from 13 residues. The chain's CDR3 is CASREDRGPPLHF. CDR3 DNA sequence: TGTGCCAGCAGGGAAGACAGGGGGCCACCCCTCCACTTT.

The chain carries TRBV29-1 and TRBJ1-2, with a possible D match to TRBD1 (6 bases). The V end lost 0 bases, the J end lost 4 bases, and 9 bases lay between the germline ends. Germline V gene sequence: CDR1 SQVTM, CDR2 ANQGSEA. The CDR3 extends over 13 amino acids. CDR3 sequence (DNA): TGCAGCGTTGAAGATCAGGGGCTCTATGGCTACACCTTC. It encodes CSVEDQGLYGYTF.

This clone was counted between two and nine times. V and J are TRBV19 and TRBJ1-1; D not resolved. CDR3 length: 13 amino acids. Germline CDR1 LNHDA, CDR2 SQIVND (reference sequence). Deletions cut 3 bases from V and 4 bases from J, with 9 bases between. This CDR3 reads CASSIVPGTEAFF. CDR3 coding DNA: TGTGCCAGTAGTATTGTTCCAGGCACTGAAGCTTTCTTT.

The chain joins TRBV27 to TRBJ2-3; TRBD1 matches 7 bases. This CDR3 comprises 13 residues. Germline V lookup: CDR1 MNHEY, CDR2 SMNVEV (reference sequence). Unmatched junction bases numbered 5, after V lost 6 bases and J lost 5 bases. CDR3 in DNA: TGTGCCAGCAGCACAGGGGAGAGAGATACGCAGTATTTT. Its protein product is CASSTGERDTQYF.

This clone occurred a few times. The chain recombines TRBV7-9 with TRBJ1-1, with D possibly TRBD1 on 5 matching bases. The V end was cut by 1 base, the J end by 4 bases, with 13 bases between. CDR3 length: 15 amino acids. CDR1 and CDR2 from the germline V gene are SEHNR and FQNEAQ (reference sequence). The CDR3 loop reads CASSLVDLGGTEAFF. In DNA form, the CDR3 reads TGTGCCAGCAGCTTAGTGGACCTCGGGGGCACTGAAGCTTTCTTT.

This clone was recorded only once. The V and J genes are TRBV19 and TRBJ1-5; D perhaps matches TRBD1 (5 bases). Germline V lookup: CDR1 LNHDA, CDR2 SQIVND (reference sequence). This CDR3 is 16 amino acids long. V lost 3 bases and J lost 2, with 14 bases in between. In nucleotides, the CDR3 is TGTGCCAGTAGTATTATCGTCGGGGGTCGCAATCAGCCCCAGCATTTT. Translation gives CASSIIVGGRNQPQHF.

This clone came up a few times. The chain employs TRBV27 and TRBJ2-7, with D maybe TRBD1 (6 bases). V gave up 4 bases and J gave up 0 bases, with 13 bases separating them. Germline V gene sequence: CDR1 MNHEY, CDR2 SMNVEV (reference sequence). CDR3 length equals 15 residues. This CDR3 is CASSSTGLSSYEQYF. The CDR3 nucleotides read TGTGCCAGCAGTTCGACAGGTTTAAGCTCCTACGAGCAGTACTTC.

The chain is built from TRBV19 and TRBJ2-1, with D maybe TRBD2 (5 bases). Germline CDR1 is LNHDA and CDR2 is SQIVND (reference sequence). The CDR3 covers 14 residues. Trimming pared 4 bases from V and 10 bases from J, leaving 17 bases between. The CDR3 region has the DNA TGTGCCAGTAGTACGGGCGGGCCCGGGTGGGAGCAGTTCTTC. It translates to CASSTGGPGWEQFF.

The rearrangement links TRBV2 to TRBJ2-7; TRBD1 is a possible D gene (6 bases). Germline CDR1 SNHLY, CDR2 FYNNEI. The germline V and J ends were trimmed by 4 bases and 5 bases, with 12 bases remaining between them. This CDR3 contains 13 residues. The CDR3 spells CASSVNRDHEQYF. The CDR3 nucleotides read TGTGCCAGCAGTGTCAACAGGGACCACGAGCAGTACTTC.

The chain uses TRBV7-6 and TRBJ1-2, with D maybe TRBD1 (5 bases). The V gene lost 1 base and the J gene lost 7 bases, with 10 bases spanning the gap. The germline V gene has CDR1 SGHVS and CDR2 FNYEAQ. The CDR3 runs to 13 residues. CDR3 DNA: TGTGCCAGCAGCTTAGGGGGCGAGATTGGCTACACCTTC. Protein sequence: CASSLGGEIGYTF.

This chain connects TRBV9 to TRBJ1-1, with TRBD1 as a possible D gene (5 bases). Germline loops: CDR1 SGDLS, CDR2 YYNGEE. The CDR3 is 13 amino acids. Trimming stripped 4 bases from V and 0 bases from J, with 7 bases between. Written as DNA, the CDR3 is TGTGCCAGCAGCTCGGACATGAACACTGAAGCTTTCTTT. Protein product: CASSSDMNTEAFF. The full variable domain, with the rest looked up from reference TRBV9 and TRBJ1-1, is DSGVTQTPKHLITATGQRVTLRCSPRSGDLSVYWYQQSLDQGLQFLIQYYNGEERAKGNILERFSAQQFPDLHSELNLSSLELGDSALYFCASSSDMNTEAFFGQGTRLTVV.

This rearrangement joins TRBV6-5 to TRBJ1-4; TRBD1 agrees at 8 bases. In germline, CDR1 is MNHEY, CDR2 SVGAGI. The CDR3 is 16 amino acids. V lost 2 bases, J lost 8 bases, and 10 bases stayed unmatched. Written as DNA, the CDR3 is TGTGCCAGCAGTTACCACCTCCAGGGGGCTAGGGAAAAACTGTTTTTT. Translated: CASSYHLQGAREKLFF.

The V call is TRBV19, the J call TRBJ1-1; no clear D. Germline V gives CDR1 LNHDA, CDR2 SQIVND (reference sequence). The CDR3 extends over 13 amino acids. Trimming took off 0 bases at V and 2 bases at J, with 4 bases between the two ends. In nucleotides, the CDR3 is TGTGCCAGTAGTATAGACAGTAACACTGAAGCTTTCTTT. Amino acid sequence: CASSIDSNTEAFF.

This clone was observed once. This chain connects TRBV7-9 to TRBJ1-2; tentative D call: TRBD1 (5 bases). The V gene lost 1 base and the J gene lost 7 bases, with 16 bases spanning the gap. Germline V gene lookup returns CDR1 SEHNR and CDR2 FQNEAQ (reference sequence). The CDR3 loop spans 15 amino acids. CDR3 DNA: TGTGCCAGCAGCTTAGGGGGGAGGGAAAGCTCTGGCTACACCTTC. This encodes CASSLGGRESSGYTF. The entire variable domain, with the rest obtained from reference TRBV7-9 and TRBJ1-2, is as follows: DTGVSQNPRHKITKRGQNVTFRCDPISEHNRLYWYRQTLGQGPEFLTYFQNEAQLEKSRLLSDRFSAERPKGSFSTLEIQRTEQGDSAMYLCASSLGGRESSGYTFGSGTRLTVV.

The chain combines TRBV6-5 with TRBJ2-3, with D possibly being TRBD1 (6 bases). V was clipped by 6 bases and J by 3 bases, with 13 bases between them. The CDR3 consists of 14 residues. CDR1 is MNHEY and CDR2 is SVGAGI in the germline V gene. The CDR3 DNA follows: TGTGCCAGCAGAGCGCCCGGGACAACAGATACGCAGTATTTT. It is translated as CASRAPGTTDTQYF.

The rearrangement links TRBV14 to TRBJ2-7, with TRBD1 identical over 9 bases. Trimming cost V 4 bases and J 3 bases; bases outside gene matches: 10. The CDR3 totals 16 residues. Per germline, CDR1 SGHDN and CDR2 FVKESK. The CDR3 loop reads CASSPQWGQGFYEQYF. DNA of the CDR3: TGTGCCAGCAGCCCACAGTGGGGACAGGGCTTCTACGAGCAGTACTTC.

CDR3 residues: CATSRDSNEKLFF. DNA of the CDR3: TGTGCCACCAGCCGGGACAGTAATGAAAAACTGTTTTTT. The J gene is TRBJ1-4, the V gene TRBV15; 7 positions match TRBD1. Germline lookup yields CDR1 LNHNV and CDR2 YYDKDF (reference sequence). The CDR3 runs to 13 residues. V lost 5 bases, J lost 4 bases, and 1 base stayed unmatched.

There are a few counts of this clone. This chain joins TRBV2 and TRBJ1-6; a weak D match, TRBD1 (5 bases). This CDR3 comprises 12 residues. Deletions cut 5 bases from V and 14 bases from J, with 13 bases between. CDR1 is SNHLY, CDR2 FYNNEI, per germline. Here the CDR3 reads CASSLDTETLHF. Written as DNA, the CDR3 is TGTGCCAGCAGTCTGGACACGGAAACCCTCCACTTT.